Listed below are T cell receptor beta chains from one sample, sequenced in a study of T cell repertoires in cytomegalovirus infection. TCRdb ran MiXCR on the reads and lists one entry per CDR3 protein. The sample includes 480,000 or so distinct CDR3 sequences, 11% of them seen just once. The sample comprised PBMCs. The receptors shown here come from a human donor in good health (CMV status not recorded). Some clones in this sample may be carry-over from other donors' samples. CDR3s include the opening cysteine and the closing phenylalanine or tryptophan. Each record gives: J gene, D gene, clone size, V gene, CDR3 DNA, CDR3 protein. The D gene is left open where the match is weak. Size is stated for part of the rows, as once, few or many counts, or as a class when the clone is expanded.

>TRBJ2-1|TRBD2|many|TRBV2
TGTGCCAGCAGTCACCGGACTAGCGGGTATAACAATGAGCAGTTCTTC
CASSHRTSGYNNEQFF
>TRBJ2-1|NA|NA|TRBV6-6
TGTGCCAGCAGTTACGAGACCAGCTACAATGAGCAGTTCTTC
CASSYETSYNEQFF
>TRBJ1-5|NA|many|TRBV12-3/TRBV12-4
TGTGCCAGCAGAGATTACAGGGAGGATCAGCCCCAGCATTTT
CASRDYREDQPQHF
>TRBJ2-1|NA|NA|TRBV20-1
TGCAGTGCTAGGGGCCCGGTATCAGATGAGCTGTTCTTC
CSARGPVSDELFF
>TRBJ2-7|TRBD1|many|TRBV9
TGTGCCAGCAGCTCCCCGACAGGGTCTCCCTTCTCCTACGAGCAGTACTTC
CASSSPTGSPFSYEQYF
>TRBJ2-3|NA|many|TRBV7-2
TGTGCCAGCAGCTTATTCCCGGGACTCCCAAACCCTAGCACAGATACGCAGTATTTT
CASSLFPGLPNPSTDTQYF
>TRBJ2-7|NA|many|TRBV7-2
TGTGCCAGCAGCTTAGAGGCTAGGGGCTACGAGCAGTACTTC
CASSLEARGYEQYF
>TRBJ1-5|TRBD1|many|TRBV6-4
TGTGCCAGCAGTGAGAGACAGGGGAACCAGCCCCAGCATTTT
CASSERQGNQPQHF
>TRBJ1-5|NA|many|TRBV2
TGTGCCAGCAGGGAGGGTCACTCTAGCAATCAGCCCCAGCATTTT
CASREGHSSNQPQHF
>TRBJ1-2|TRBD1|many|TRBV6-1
TGTGCCAGCAGGACTAGGGGTACTCCTTATGACAGGGGGCGTTTCTATGGCTACACCTTC
CASRTRGTPYDRGRFYGYTF
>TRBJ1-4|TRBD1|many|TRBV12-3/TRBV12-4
TGTGCCAGCAGTAGACAGGGGGCTGCAACTAATGAAAAACTGTTTTTT
CASSRQGAATNEKLFF
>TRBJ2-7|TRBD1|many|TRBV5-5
TGTGCCAGCAGCTTGGCCCCGGACAGGGGGTTCTCCTACGAGCAGTACTTC
CASSLAPDRGFSYEQYF
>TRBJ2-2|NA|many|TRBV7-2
TGTGCCAGCAGCCAAGCCAGGGGCCCCGGGGAGCTGTTTTTT
CASSQARGPGELFF
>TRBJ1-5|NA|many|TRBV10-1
TGCGCCAGCAGTGGGCTCCTCGGGCAGCCCCAGCATTTT
CASSGLLGQPQHF
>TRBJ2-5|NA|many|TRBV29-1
TGCAGCGTTGAAGAAGGGGCGATTGGAAAGACCCAGTACTTC
CSVEEGAIGKTQYF
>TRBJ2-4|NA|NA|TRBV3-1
TGTGCCAGCAGCCTCGTTACCCGTTCCAAAAACATTCAGTACTTC
CASSLVTRSKNIQYF
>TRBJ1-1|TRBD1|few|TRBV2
TGTGCCAGCAGGGCCCGACAGGGTAGAAACACTGAAGCTTTCTTT
CASRARQGRNTEAFF
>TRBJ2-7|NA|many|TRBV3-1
TGTGCCAGCAGCCGAACGGACAGTCTACACTTC
CASSRTDSLHF
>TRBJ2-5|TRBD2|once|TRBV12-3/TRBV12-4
TGTGCCAGCAGTACCGGGACTATTCACGAGGAGACCCAGTACTTC
CASSTGTIHEETQYF
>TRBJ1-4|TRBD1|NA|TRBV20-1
TGCAGTGCTAGAGAAGACAGGGCTGCAACTAATGAAAAACTGTTTTTT
CSAREDRAATNEKLFF